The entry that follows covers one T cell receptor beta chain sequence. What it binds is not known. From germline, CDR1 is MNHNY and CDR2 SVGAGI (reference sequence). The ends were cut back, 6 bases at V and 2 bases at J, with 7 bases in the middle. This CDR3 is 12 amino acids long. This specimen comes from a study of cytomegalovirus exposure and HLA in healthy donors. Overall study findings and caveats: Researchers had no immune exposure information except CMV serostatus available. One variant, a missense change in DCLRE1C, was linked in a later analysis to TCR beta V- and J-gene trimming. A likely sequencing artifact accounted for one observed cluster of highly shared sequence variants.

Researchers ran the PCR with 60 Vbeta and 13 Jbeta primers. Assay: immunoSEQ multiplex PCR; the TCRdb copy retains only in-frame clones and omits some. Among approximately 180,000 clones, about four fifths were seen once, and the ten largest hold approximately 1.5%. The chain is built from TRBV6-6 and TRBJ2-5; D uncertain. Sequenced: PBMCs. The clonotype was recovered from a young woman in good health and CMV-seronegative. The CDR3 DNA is TGTGCCAGCAGATCAGGTCAAGAGACCCAGTACTTC. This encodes CASRSGQETQYF.